The next 24 T cell receptor beta chains were all read from a single sample in a study of T cell responses to AZD1222 COVID-19 vaccine. Profiling relied on immunoSEQ multiplex PCR, and the TCRdb table lists in-frame clones only, not all of them. The sample lists about 78,000 clones, 90% occurring once. Sample: peripheral blood, taken 28 days after the second AZD1222 dose. These receptors were taken from an adult who received the AZD1222 COVID-19 vaccine.

The J gene is TRBJ1-6, the V gene TRBV6-5; 7 nucleotides line up with TRBD1. J was trimmed by 8 bases and V by 6 bases; bases with no gene match: 7. This CDR3 has 14 amino acids. Germline lookup yields CDR1 MNHEY and CDR2 SVGAGI. The CDR3 is CASRQGEPYSPLHF. DNA for the CDR3: TGTGCCAGCAGGCAGGGGGAGCCATATTCACCCCTCCACTTT.

The CDR3 region has the DNA TGCAGTGCTAGTGGCGATCTCCTTGGGTACGAGCAGTACTTC. The encoded protein is CSASGDLLGYEQYF. The chain combines TRBV20-1 with TRBJ2-7; D not resolved. The germline CDR1 and CDR2 sequences are DFQATT and SNEGSKA (reference sequence). CDR3 size: 14 residues. V lost 3 bases and J lost 4, with 16 bases in between.

The J gene is TRBJ2-7, the V gene TRBV9, with D maybe TRBD2 (6 bases). Trimming cost V 5 bases and J 1 base, with 19 bases left between them. The CDR3 spans 16 residues. Germline lookup yields CDR1 SGDLS and CDR2 YYNGEE. DNA for the CDR3: TGTGCCAGCAGTAATAAAGACCGGGACTGGTCCTACGAGCAGTACTTC. The encoded protein is CASSNKDRDWSYEQYF.

This chain connects TRBV3-1 (or the pseudogene TRBV3-2) to TRBJ2-1, with TRBD2 matching 8 bases. V shed 4 bases, J shed 9 bases, and the junction held 14 bases outside the gene matches. The length of the CDR3 is 16 residues. CDR1 is LGHDT, CDR2 YNNKEL, per germline (reference sequence). CDR3 DNA: TGTGCCAGCAGCCCTAAATCGCGGGGGGCGTGGGGTGAGCAGTTCTTC. It encodes CASSPKSRGAWGEQFF.

This clone showed up just once. The chain is built from TRBV29-1 and TRBJ1-1; D perhaps matches TRBD1 (5 bases). The ends were cut back, 3 bases at V and 3 bases at J, with 11 bases in the middle. The CDR3 is 13 residues long. In germline, CDR1 is SQVTM, CDR2 ANQGSEA. The CDR3 sequence is CSVDTGEDTEAFF. In DNA, the CDR3 is TGCAGCGTTGATACGGGGGAGGACACTGAAGCTTTCTTT.

This chain joins TRBV5-1 and TRBJ2-1; 11 bases fit TRBD2. The ends lost 0 bases at V and 9 bases at J; junction bases unmatched: 14. CDR1 is SGHRS and CDR2 is YFSETQ in the germline V gene. The CDR3 runs 18 residues. In DNA form, the CDR3 reads TGCGCCAGCAGCTTGGGGCTAGCGGGAGGACAGACCCTGGGTGAGCAGTTCTTC. Amino acids: CASSLGLAGGQTLGEQFF.

This chain uses TRBV5-1 with TRBJ2-3; no definite D call. CDR1 and CDR2 (germline): SGHRS, YFSETQ. Trimming stripped 4 bases from V and 4 bases from J, with 10 bases between. The CDR3 runs 13 residues. Written as DNA, the CDR3 is TGCGCCAGCAGCGTTAGTAGGGCAGATACGCAGTATTTT. Translated, it gives CASSVSRADTQYF. Together with reference TRBV5-1 and TRBJ2-3, the CDR3 gives the full variable domain: KAGVTQTPRYLIKTRGQQVTLSCSPISGHRSVSWYQQTPGQGLQFLFEYFSETQRNKGNFPGRFSGRQFSNSRSEMNVSTLELGDSALYLCASSVSRADTQYFGPGTRLTVL.

The chain is built from TRBV5-1 and TRBJ2-3; D gene unclear. Germline V CDR1 and CDR2: SGHRS, YFSETQ. V dropped 7 bases and J dropped 5 bases, with 11 bases sitting between them. The CDR3 length is 12 residues. In nucleotides, the CDR3 is TGCGCCAGCCGGATAGCCCAAGATACGCAGTATTTT. It yields the protein CASRIAQDTQYF.

The V gene is TRBV6-5, the J gene TRBJ1-1; weak D call: TRBD1 (5 bases). CDR1 MNHEY and CDR2 SVGAGI come from the germline V gene. V was cut by 4 bases and J by 11 bases, with 14 bases left in between. CDR3 size: 12 residues. The CDR3 loop is CASSFSQGLAFF. CDR3 DNA sequence: TGTGCCAGCAGTTTTTCCCAGGGTCTGGCTTTCTTT.

The chain couples TRBV6-5 to TRBJ2-1, with D hard to call. CDR3 length: 13 amino acids. Trimming shortened V by 7 bases and J by 5 bases, and 12 bases separated the two germline ends. Germline loops: CDR1 MNHEY, CDR2 SVGAGI. As DNA, the CDR3 is TGTGCCAGCAAGGGTAGGCTCCACAATGAGCAGTTCTTC. Translation gives CASKGRLHNEQFF.

V and J are TRBV4-1 and TRBJ2-2, with D perhaps matching TRBD2 (6 bases). In germline, CDR1 is MGHRA, CDR2 YSYEKL. CDR3 length: 14 residues. The V and J ends lost 2 bases and 6 bases respectively, with 10 bases between them. This CDR3 reads CASSQTSGSGELFF. The CDR3 DNA is TGCGCCAGCAGCCAAACAAGCGGGTCCGGGGAGCTGTTTTTT.

This rearrangement joins TRBV27 to TRBJ1-5; TRBD1 might be the D (5 bases). The CDR3 totals 15 residues. Trimming left V 6 bases short and J 6 bases short, with 18 bases between. Germline-derived CDR1 and CDR2 are MNHEY and SMNVEV (reference sequence). The CDR3 sequence: CASREGVEGGQPQHF. The CDR3 coding sequence is TGTGCCAGCAGGGAAGGGGTAGAAGGCGGTCAGCCCCAGCATTTT.

The rearrangement links TRBV5-1 to TRBJ2-3; TRBD2 agrees at 9 bases. The CDR3 has 16 residues. Germline CDR1 SGHRS, CDR2 YFSETQ. J was trimmed by 1 base and V by 4 bases; bases with no gene match: 7. The CDR3 reads CASSTGLAGRTDTQYF. The CDR3 DNA follows: TGCGCCAGCAGCACGGGGCTAGCGGGACGCACAGATACGCAGTATTTT.

The V and J genes are TRBV5-6 and TRBJ1-2; no reliable D call. This CDR3 has 13 residues. The germline gives CDR1 SGHDT, CDR2 YYEEEE. The V end lost 0 bases, the J end lost 8 bases, and 11 bases lay between the germline ends. The CDR3 sequence: CASSLVQSRGYTF. The CDR3 nucleotides read TGTGCCAGCAGCTTGGTACAGAGCCGCGGCTACACCTTC.

The chain uses TRBV5-1 and TRBJ2-7; 8 bases are shared with TRBD2. From germline, CDR1 is SGHRS and CDR2 YFSETQ. Trimming removed 2 bases from V and 5 bases from J; junction bases left unmatched: 15. This CDR3 is 17 amino acids long. In DNA form, the CDR3 reads TGCGCCAGCAGCTTCGGGGTTCTTGCGGGAGGAAATAACGAGCAGTACTTC. It specifies CASSFGVLAGGNNEQYF.

The rearrangement links TRBV6-1 to TRBJ1-1; the match to TRBD1 covers 9 bases. V was pared by 2 bases and J by 10 bases, with 8 bases of the junction left unmatched. Germline V gives CDR1 MNHNS, CDR2 SASEGT. This CDR3 comprises 14 residues. In DNA, the CDR3 is TGTGCCAGCAGTGAACCGCCGGGACAGGGCTTAGCTTTCTTT. Translating gives CASSEPPGQGLAFF.

This clone showed up just once. This CDR3 reads CASSGPGQGPWNYGYTF. As DNA, the CDR3 is TGCGCCAGCAGCGGACCGGGACAGGGGCCGTGGAACTATGGCTACACCTTC. The chain employs TRBV5-1 and TRBJ1-2, with 10 bases matching TRBD1. The CDR3 length is 17 residues. The germline CDR1 and CDR2 sequences are SGHRS and YFSETQ. The trim removed 4 bases at V and 2 bases at J, leaving 11 bases unmatched.

The chain employs TRBV19 and TRBJ1-1; D not certain. There are 16 residues in the CDR3. Germline V gene lookup returns CDR1 LNHDA and CDR2 SQIVND (reference sequence). Deletions cut 7 bases from V and 1 base from J, with 19 bases between. In nucleotides, the CDR3 is TGTGCCAGTAATGATCCCGTGGGGTTTACGAACACTGAAGCTTTCTTT. It encodes CASNDPVGFTNTEAFF.

The J gene is TRBJ1-5, the V gene TRBV12-3 or TRBV12-4; D perhaps matches TRBD1 (5 bases). CDR3 length: 13 residues. Trimming took 7 bases from V and 9 from J, leaving 16 bases between them. The CDR3 DNA is TGTGCCAGCAAAGAAGGGGTTGACGGGCCCCAGCATTTT. This translates into CASKEGVDGPQHF.

This chain links TRBV5-4 with TRBJ2-2; 7 bases map to TRBD1. Germline trimming cut 2 bases from V and 3 bases from J; bases unmatched to any gene: 4. The germline V gene encodes CDR1 SGHNT and CDR2 YYREEE (reference sequence). The CDR3 contains 15 residues. The CDR3 DNA reads as TGTGCCAGCAGCTTCGAGGGGGCGGACACCGGGGAGCTGTTTTTT. The encoded protein is CASSFEGADTGELFF.

The table lists this clone with a few counts. The genes are TRBV7-9 and TRBJ2-7; the D call may be TRBD1 or TRBD2 (6 bases each). This CDR3 comprises 15 residues. The germline V gene has CDR1 SEHNR and CDR2 FQNEAQ (reference sequence). The V end lost 1 base, the J end lost 3 bases, and 13 bases lay between the germline ends. DNA of the CDR3: TGTGCCAGCAGCTTAGGAGCCGGGGGCCACTACGAGCAGTACTTC. Its translation: CASSLGAGGHYEQYF. Full variable domain (remainder filled in from reference TRBV7-9 and TRBJ2-7): DTGVSQNPRHKITKRGQNVTFRCDPISEHNRLYWYRQTLGQGPEFLTYFQNEAQLEKSRLLSDRFSAERPKGSFSTLEIQRTEQGDSAMYLCASSLGAGGHYEQYFGPGTRLTVT.

This clone was picked up one time. The chain is built from TRBV5-1 and TRBJ2-5; TRBD2 agrees at 10 bases. The CDR3 loop spans 17 amino acids. Per the germline V gene, CDR1 is SGHRS and CDR2 is YFSETQ. V gave up 4 bases and J gave up 5 bases; unmatched junction bases: 14. The CDR3 spells CASSAGGGLAGVETQYF. CDR3 in DNA: TGCGCCAGCAGCGCGGGCGGTGGCCTAGCGGGAGTGGAGACCCAGTACTTC. Supplemented by reference TRBV5-1 and TRBJ2-5, the full variable domain reads KAGVTQTPRYLIKTRGQQVTLSCSPISGHRSVSWYQQTPGQGLQFLFEYFSETQRNKGNFPGRFSGRQFSNSRSEMNVSTLELGDSALYLCASSAGGGLAGVETQYFGPGTRLLVL.

The rearrangement joins TRBV6-1 to TRBJ1-6; tentative D call: TRBD1 (5 bases). The CDR3 runs 16 residues. The V gene's germline CDR1 is MNHNS and CDR2 SASEGT. Trimming left V 4 bases short and J 4 bases short, with 14 bases between. The CDR3 spells CASSVSGASYNSPLHF. Written as DNA, the CDR3 is TGTGCCAGCAGTGTTTCCGGGGCCTCTTATAATTCACCCCTCCACTTT.

V and J are TRBV5-4 and TRBJ2-3; a weak D match, TRBD2 (6 bases). The CDR3 length is 16 residues. V lost 4 bases and J lost 2, with 17 bases in between. Germline CDR1 reads SGHNT; CDR2 reads YYREEE (reference sequence). In DNA, the CDR3 is TGTGCCAGCAGCCCGGGGACTTCCTATACCACAGATACGCAGTATTTT. It codes for CASSPGTSYTTDTQYF.